A single sample gave rise to the 27 T cell receptor beta chains below, sequenced in a study of CD8 T cells in ankylosing spondylitis listed by TCRdb under 2017. Their specific antigens are unknown. Overall study results and their limits: Blood from ankylosing spondylitis patients appeared to be characterized by a TCR beta motif made up of several highly homologous amino acid variants.

The library was obtained by 5' RACE. Reads for this sample came from an Illumina HiSeq 2500. The raw public reads went through TCRdb reprocessing: fastp at Q25, MiXCR clone calling, in-frame beta chains kept. CDR3 protein sequences are deduplicated, and each keeps its most common genes and DNA. For this sample the table gives about 480,000 distinct CDR3 sequences, of which 17% were detected only once. The leading ten clones occupy around 0.92% of the sample. Sequenced: blood, either unsorted or a sorted T cell fraction (not recorded which). Every receptor here comes from a male donor with ankylosing spondylitis.

Comments on this clonotype: The junction departs from germline at one end; a sequencing error may be responsible. V usage is TRBV3-1 and J usage is TRBJ1-2, with 8 bases identical to TRBD1. Germline V gene sequence: CDR1 LGHDT, CDR2 YNNKEL (reference sequence). The CDR3 spans 16 residues. CDR3 nucleotides: TGTGCCTGCAGCCAAGTGCAGGACAGGGCCAACTATGGCTACACCTTC. It is translated as CACSQVQDRANYGYTF.

This clonotype has only a few counts. The chain uses TRBV2 and TRBJ2-2; the match to TRBD2 covers 10 bases. This CDR3 spans 16 amino acids. Germline trimming cut 2 bases from V and 1 base from J; bases unmatched to any gene: 1. Germline lookup yields CDR1 SNHLY and CDR2 FYNNEI. The CDR3 DNA sequence: TGTGCCAGCAGTGAACGACTAGCGGGGAACACCGGGGAGCTGTTTTTT. Its translation: CASSERLAGNTGELFF.

In this sample, this clonotype turned up a few times. This chain connects TRBV3-1 to TRBJ2-3, with D unresolved. CDR3 size: 12 residues. Trimming took off 6 bases at V and 5 bases at J, with 9 bases between the two ends. CDR1 and CDR2 (germline): LGHDT, YNNKEL (reference sequence). Here the CDR3 reads CASRHGEDTQYF. The CDR3 DNA reads TGTGCCAGCAGACATGGGGAAGATACGCAGTATTTT.

This clonotype appeared a few times. The chain is built from TRBV5-1 and TRBJ1-1; D remains ambiguous. Germline CDR1 SGHRS, CDR2 YFSETQ. Trimming removed 6 bases from V and 6 bases from J, with 15 bases in between. The CDR3 has 13 amino acids. The CDR3 is CASIPEGGSEAFF. For the CDR3, the DNA is TGCGCCAGCATCCCGGAGGGAGGATCTGAAGCTTTCTTT.

This clonotype appeared a few times. The J gene is TRBJ2-1, the V gene TRBV6-2 or TRBV6-3; TRBD2 matches at 14 bases. The CDR3 has 21 amino acids. Per the germline V gene, CDR1 is MNHEY and CDR2 is SVGEGT. Trimming removed 5 bases from V and 0 bases from J; junction bases left unmatched: 15. Here the CDR3 DNA reads TGTGCCAGCAGTGTACTGACCGGGACTAGCGGGGGCCGAAGCTCCTACAATGAGCAGTTCTTC. Translation: CASSVLTGTSGGRSSYNEQFF.

This clonotype was picked up a small number of times. The chain recombines TRBV25-1 with TRBJ1-3; D gene uncertain. Trimming pared 3 bases from V and 0 bases from J, leaving 6 bases between. From germline, CDR1 is MGHDK and CDR2 SYGVNS. This CDR3 region has 14 residues. CDR3 DNA: TGTGCCAGCAGTGACCCGAGCTCTGGAAACACCATATATTTT. It specifies CASSDPSSGNTIYF.

The chain employs TRBV11-2 and TRBJ1-5; tentatively, D is TRBD1 (6 bases). This CDR3 contains 15 residues. The V gene's germline CDR1 is SGHAT and CDR2 FQNNGV. Trimming took 5 bases from V and 3 from J, leaving 14 bases between them. The chain's CDR3 is CASSLTQGTNQPQHF. The DNA of the CDR3 is TGTGCCAGCAGCCTCACGCAGGGGACCAATCAGCCCCAGCATTTT.

V gene TRBV10-3 combines with J gene TRBJ1-1; TRBD1 might be the D (6 bases). Trimming stripped 3 bases from V and 5 bases from J, with 13 bases between. CDR3 length: 14 residues. CDR1 and CDR2 (germline): ENHRY, SYGVKD. The CDR3 DNA reads TGTGCCATCAGTGACCCGGGGGCAGTTACTGAAGCTTTCTTT. Amino acids: CAISDPGAVTEAFF.

This clonotype was seen ten or more times. The genes are TRBV6-1 and TRBJ2-3; D is uncertain. Between the trimmed V and J ends, which lost 3 bases and 4 bases, there was a span of 5 bases. Germline CDR1 and CDR2: MNHNS and SASEGT. CDR3 length: 12 amino acids. The CDR3 sequence: CASSDRADTQYF. Here the CDR3 DNA reads TGTGCCAGCAGTGATCGGGCAGATACGCAGTATTTT.

There are a few counts of this clonotype. The gene calls are TRBV7-2 and TRBJ2-5; D gene uncertain. Germline V gene data show CDR1 as SGHTA and CDR2 as FQGNSA. V lost 1 base to trimming and J lost 7 bases, with 10 bases between them. The CDR3 length is 13 residues. The CDR3 coding sequence is TGTGCCAGCAGCTTAGTGGCCATGGGGACCCAGTACTTC. Translated: CASSLVAMGTQYF.

This clonotype was counted ten times or more. This chain connects TRBV12-3 or TRBV12-4 to TRBJ1-5; 10 positions match TRBD1. Losses at the gene ends were 6 bases for V and 6 bases for J; bases not matched to a gene: 8. CDR3 size: 15 residues. CDR3 sequence reads: CASRSGTGDGQPQHF. CDR3 sequence (DNA): TGTGCCAGCAGATCCGGGACAGGGGATGGTCAGCCCCAGCATTTT.

The rearrangement uses TRBV10-3 and TRBJ2-7; D is uncertain. CDR1 and CDR2 from the germline V gene are ENHRY and SYGVKD. With 2 bases removed from V and 4 bases from J, the gap between germline ends came to 6 bases. CDR3 length equals 12 residues. CDR3 nucleotides: TGTGCCATCAGTGAGAACACATACGAGCAGTACTTC. Translated, it gives CAISENTYEQYF.

This clonotype occurred a few times. This chain links TRBV12-3 or TRBV12-4 with TRBJ1-4; 8 bases agree with TRBD1. CDR3 size: 14 residues. The junction had 10 bases not matched to a gene; V was cut back by 6 bases and J by 10 bases. The CDR3 DNA follows: TGTGCCAGCAGCTCTACAGGGGGAACGGGAAAACTGTTTTTT. Amino acids: CASSSTGGTGKLFF.

The chain couples TRBV18 to TRBJ2-3; D is undetermined. Germline V gene lookup returns CDR1 KGHSH and CDR2 LQKENI. V lost 3 bases, J lost 0 bases, and 10 bases lay in between. This CDR3 region has 15 residues. The CDR3, as DNA: TGTGCCAGCTCACCCGCTATCGTAAGCACAGATACGCAGTATTTT. Translated, it gives CASSPAIVSTDTQYF.

This clonotype was seen repeatedly, ten times or more. The chain carries TRBV4-1 and TRBJ2-1; 10 nucleotides agree with TRBD2. Trimming cost V 1 base and J 8 bases; bases outside gene matches: 5. The CDR3 has 15 residues. CDR1 MGHRA and CDR2 YSYEKL come from the germline V gene. The CDR3 DNA sequence: TGCGCCAGCAGCCAAGGAGCGGGGGGGCCCGATGAGCAGTTCTTC. It is translated as CASSQGAGGPDEQFF.

This clonotype was recorded a few times. This CDR3 is CASSQSQDRGPEAFF. Written as DNA, the CDR3 is TGTGCCAGCAGCCAGTCACAAGACAGGGGGCCTGAAGCTTTCTTT. This chain connects TRBV3-1 to TRBJ1-1, with 10 bases lining up with TRBD1. CDR3 length equals 15 residues. The germline gives CDR1 LGHDT, CDR2 YNNKEL (reference sequence). The V segment lost 3 bases and the J segment 6 bases; nucleotides outside the gene matches: 7.

This clonotype was observed at least ten times. This chain links TRBV29-1 with TRBJ2-7; no clear D gene. Germline V gives CDR1 SQVTM, CDR2 ANQGSEA. V shed 6 bases and J shed 3 bases, with 9 bases lying between them. The CDR3 extends over 11 amino acids. CDR3 residues: CSVGHFYEQYF. The CDR3, as DNA: TGCAGCGTGGGCCATTTCTACGAGCAGTACTTC.

This clonotype was counted a few times. The V and J genes are TRBV27 and TRBJ1-2, with TRBD1 identical over 8 bases. There are 15 residues in the CDR3. Trimming removed 6 bases from V and 2 bases from J; junction bases left unmatched: 8. Germline assignment: CDR1 MNHEY and CDR2 SMNVEV (reference sequence). CDR3 nucleotide sequence: TGTGCCAGCAGCTTCAAGACAGGGGAGAACTATGGCTACACCTTC. It yields the protein CASSFKTGENYGYTF.

This clonotype has a count of ten or more. This CDR3 reads CASSSGGPGGETQYF. The CDR3 bases are TGTGCCAGCAGTTCGGGAGGCCCCGGTGGGGAGACCCAGTACTTC. V usage is TRBV12-3 or TRBV12-4 and J usage is TRBJ2-5, with TRBD2 matching over 7 bases. V lost 4 bases and J lost 5; bases outside the gene matches: 10. The CDR3 consists of 15 residues.

The J gene is TRBJ2-1, the V gene TRBV18; 8 positions agree with TRBD1. The germline V gene has CDR1 KGHSH and CDR2 LQKENI. With V trimmed by 4 bases and J by 5 bases, 13 bases remained unmatched. The CDR3 totals 17 residues. CDR3 region: CASSRRTGQGSDNEQFF. As DNA, the CDR3 is TGTGCCAGCTCACGGCGGACCGGACAGGGTTCCGACAATGAGCAGTTCTTC.

In its sample, this clonotype was seen a few times. V usage is TRBV18 and J usage is TRBJ1-2, with 9 positions matching TRBD1. Germline CDR1 and CDR2: KGHSH and LQKENI. The CDR3 length is 16 residues. V lost 6 bases to trimming and J lost 0 bases; unmatched junction nucleotides: 8. CDR3 loop: CASSPSGTGPNYGYTF. DNA for the CDR3: TGTGCCAGCTCCCCGTCCGGGACAGGGCCTAACTATGGCTACACCTTC.

This clonotype appeared many times. The chain has TRBV12-3 or TRBV12-4 and TRBJ2-5; 10 nucleotides line up with TRBD1. Germline trimming cut 6 bases from V and 8 bases from J; bases unmatched to any gene: 9. The length of the CDR3 is 14 residues. CDR3 protein: CASRQTGTGVTQYF. Here the CDR3 DNA reads TGTGCCAGCAGACAGACCGGGACAGGGGTCACCCAGTACTTC.

This clonotype has just a few counts. The J gene is TRBJ2-3, the V gene TRBV6-2 or TRBV6-3; 8 bases agree with TRBD2. Germline CDR1 is MNHEY and CDR2 is SVGEGT. J was trimmed by 4 bases and V by 5 bases; bases with no gene match: 5. This CDR3 is built from 14 residues. CDR3 DNA: TGTGCCAGCAGTATGAGCGGGAGTCCAGATACGCAGTATTTT. Translated: CASSMSGSPDTQYF.

As regards this clonotype: A read error may produce the germline difference seen at one junction end. J is TRBJ2-5 and V is TRBV9; the D is unclear. This CDR3 is 8 amino acids long. CDR1 is SGDLS, CDR2 YYNGEE, per germline. The CDR3 loop reads CASSAAHF. In nucleotides, the CDR3 is TGTGCCAGCAGCGCCGCCCACTTC.

This clonotype occurred a few times. V and J are TRBV5-5 and TRBJ1-4; TRBD1 agrees at 7 bases. V shed 0 bases and J 1 base; nucleotides not matched to a gene: 3. CDR1 SGHKS and CDR2 YYEKEE come from the germline V gene (reference sequence). The CDR3 spans 16 residues. CDR3 region: CASSLVPGGTNEKLFF. The DNA for the CDR3 is TGTGCCAGCAGCTTGGTTCCAGGGGGAACTAATGAAAAACTGTTTTTT.

The chain links TRBV2 to TRBJ1-2; D gene ambiguous. V was clipped by 3 bases and J by 11 bases, with 16 bases between them. This CDR3 has 13 residues. Per the germline V gene, CDR1 is SNHLY and CDR2 is FYNNEI. The CDR3 DNA follows: TGTGCCAGCAGTGACCCACCCCCGGGAGGATACACCTTC. Translation gives CASSDPPPGGYTF. The complete variable domain, with remaining parts taken from reference TRBV2 and TRBJ1-2, reads EPEVTQTPSHQVTQMGQEVILRCVPISNHLYFYWYRQILGQKVEFLVSFYNNEISEKSEIFDDQFSVERPDGSNFTLKIRSTKLEDSAMYFCASSDPPPGGYTFGSGTRLTVV.

The CDR3 DNA is TGTGCCAGCAGTCCCCTTGAGGGGGCACCCAACACTGAAGCTTTCTTT. It codes for CASSPLEGAPNTEAFF. V and J are TRBV2 and TRBJ1-1, with 7 bases fitting TRBD1. Germline CDR1 and CDR2: SNHLY and FYNNEI. The trim removed 5 bases at V and 2 bases at J, leaving 11 bases unmatched. The CDR3 extends over 16 amino acids.